The entry below gives a single T cell receptor beta chain sequence along with its context. No cognate antigen has been identified for it. It has no much larger one-base neighbor in the sample; base qualities were not kept. The data were taken from a study of CD8 T cells in ankylosing spondylitis (dated by TCRdb to the late 2010s). Looking at the study overall: The study set out to find disease-linked TCR variants by profiling T cell receptor beta repertoires in ankylosing spondylitis patients and healthy donors. The whole study cohort included roughly 110 healthy donors and over 20 ankylosing spondylitis patients. Samples of peripheral blood were taken, and for ankylosing spondylitis patients, synovial fluid was collected as well.

Sequencing took place on an Illumina HiSeq 2500. Quantitative 5'-RACE with molecular barcodes was used to prepare TCR beta libraries. The authors' pipeline ran thus. A new computational method, built on a probabilistic model of VDJ rearrangement, was used to identify disease-linked TCR variants. TCRdb trimmed public reads at Q25 via fastp, called clones via MiXCR and kept in-frame beta chains. CDR3 protein duplicates are merged, each entry listing the most common genes and DNA. The V and J calls, along with clone size, are taken from TCRdb and not from the paper's own processing. For this sample the table gives hundreds of thousands of distinct CDR3 sequences, of which roughly 26% were detected only once. The ten largest clones represent around 6.3% of the sample. Paper-wide results and their limitations: A TCR beta motif made up of several highly homologous amino acid variants appeared to be characteristic of blood from ankylosing spondylitis patients. Some motif variants had previously been reported in the synovial fluid and blood of reactive arthritis patients, which suggests shared mechanisms of disease initiation. The disease-linked clones showed a CD8+ phenotype and occurred at relatively low frequencies in peripheral blood. The disease-linked clones were reported as significantly enriched in matched synovial fluid samples from ankylosing spondylitis patients.

The junction shows trimming of 0 bases on V and 6 bases on J, plus 9 bases between the germline ends. The germline V gene provides CDR1 SQVTM and CDR2 ANQGSEA. Inclusive of the bounding cysteine and phenylalanine, the CDR3 is 12 residues long. Just the 36-base CDR3 DNA is kept, in frame starting at base 1. The chain links TRBV29-1 with TRBJ2-7; there is no confident call for the D gene. The TCR comes from a male donor with ankylosing spondylitis or in good health (not recorded which). Sequenced: blood, either unsorted or a sorted T cell fraction (not recorded which). The nucleotide sequence reads as follows: TGCAGCGTTGAAGAGCGTCGTGGCGAGCAGTACTTC. The translation is CSVEERRGEQYF.